This TCR beta chain was found in a study of Graves' ophthalmopathy and Graves' hyperthyroidism. Amplification targeted the TCR beta CDR3 regions, with RNA transcripts as the source material. HTBI primers served in a first-round RT-PCR, which a second-round multiplex PCR followed. TCRdb fed the multiplex PCR reads into MiXCR, producing one record per CDR3 protein. Among over a million distinct CDR3 sequences listed, approximately 35% were seen once. Researchers turned away patients with other autoimmune diseases, uncontrolled infections, pregnancy or lactation. This clonotype was recorded at least ten times. Its antigen is as yet unknown. The V end lost 2 bases, the J end lost 2 bases, and 15 bases lay between the germline ends. This CDR3 is 16 amino acids long. Germline V gene data show CDR1 as SEHNR and CDR2 as FQNEAQ (reference sequence). Study-wide findings and caveats: The authors also found most expanded thyroid clonotypes above 0.001 frequency in blood. The 13-signature model separated ophthalmopathy from stable hyperthyroidism at 85% to 90% sensitivity and roughly 80% specificity.

The sample consisted of peripheral blood or thyroid tissue (not recorded which). The receptor comes from an adult man with Graves' hyperthyroidism. This chain uses TRBV7-9 with TRBJ2-5, with D uncertain. Here the CDR3 reads CASSLRVAEQQETQYF. In DNA, the CDR3 is TGTGCCAGCAGCTTACGAGTGGCGGAGCAACAAGAGACCCAGTACTTC.